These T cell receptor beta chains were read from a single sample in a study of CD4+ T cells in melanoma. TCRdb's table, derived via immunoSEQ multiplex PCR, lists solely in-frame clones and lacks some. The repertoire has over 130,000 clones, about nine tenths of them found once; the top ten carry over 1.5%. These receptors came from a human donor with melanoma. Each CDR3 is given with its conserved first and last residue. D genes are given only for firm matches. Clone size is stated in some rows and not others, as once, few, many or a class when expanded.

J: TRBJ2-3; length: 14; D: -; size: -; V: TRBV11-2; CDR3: CASSVPGGTDTQYF; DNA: TGTGCCAGCAGTGTGCCGGGGGGCACAGATACGCAGTATTTT
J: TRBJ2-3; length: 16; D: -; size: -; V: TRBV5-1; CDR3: CASSLAPGHTADTQYF; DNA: TGCGCCAGCAGCTTGGCCCCGGGTCACACCGCAGATACGCAGTATTTT
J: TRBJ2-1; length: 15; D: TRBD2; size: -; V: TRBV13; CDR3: CASSSGGASYNEQFF; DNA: TGTGCCAGCAGCTCCGGGGGGGCTTCCTACAATGAGCAGTTCTTC
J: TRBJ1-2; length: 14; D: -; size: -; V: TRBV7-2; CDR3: CASSLNGGHYGYTF; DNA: TGTGCCAGCAGCTTAAATGGGGGCCACTATGGCTACACCTTC
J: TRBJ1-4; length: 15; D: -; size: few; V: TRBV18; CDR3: CASANGLGFNEKLFF; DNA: TGTGCCAGCGCGAACGGGTTGGGCTTTAATGAAAAACTGTTTTTT
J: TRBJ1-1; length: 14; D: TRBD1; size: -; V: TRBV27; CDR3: CASSLVRGQNEAFF; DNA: TGTGCCAGCAGTTTGGTCCGGGGACAGAATGAAGCTTTCTTT
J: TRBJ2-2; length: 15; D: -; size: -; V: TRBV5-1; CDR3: CASSHSHGNTGELFF; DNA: TGCGCCAGCAGCCACAGCCACGGCAACACCGGGGAGCTGTTTTTT
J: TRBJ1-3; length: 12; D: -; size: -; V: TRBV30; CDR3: CASTGSGNTIYF; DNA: TGTGCCTCAACAGGGTCTGGAAACACCATATATTTT
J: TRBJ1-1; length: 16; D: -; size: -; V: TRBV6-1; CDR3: CASSATGRAANTEAFF; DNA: TGTGCCAGCAGTGCCACGGGACGGGCGGCTAACACTGAAGCTTTCTTT
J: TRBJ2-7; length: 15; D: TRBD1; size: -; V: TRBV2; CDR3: CASRERGPRIYEQYF; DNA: TGTGCCAGCAGAGAGAGGGGGCCCAGAATTTACGAGCAGTACTTC
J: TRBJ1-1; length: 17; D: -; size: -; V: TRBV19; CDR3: CASSRGTMRALNTEAFF; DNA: TGTGCCAGTAGTAGGGGAACCATGAGGGCCTTGAACACTGAAGCTTTCTTT
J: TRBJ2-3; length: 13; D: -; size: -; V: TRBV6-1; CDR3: CASSERVWDTQYF; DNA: TGTGCCAGCAGTGAGAGGGTTTGGGATACGCAGTATTTT
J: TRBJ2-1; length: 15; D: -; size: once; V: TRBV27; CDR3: CASSLRWGDYNEQFF; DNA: TGTGCCAGCAGTTTAAGGTGGGGGGACTACAATGAGCAGTTCTTC
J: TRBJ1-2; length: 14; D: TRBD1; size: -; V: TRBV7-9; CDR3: CASSWEQGANGYTF; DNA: TGTGCCAGCAGCTGGGAACAGGGGGCGAATGGCTACACCTTC
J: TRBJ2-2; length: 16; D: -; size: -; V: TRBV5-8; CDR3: CASSPDGRQSTGELFF; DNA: TGTGCCAGCAGCCCCGACGGAAGACAGAGCACCGGGGAGCTGTTTTTT
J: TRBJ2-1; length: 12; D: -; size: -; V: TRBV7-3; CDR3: CASSNRYNEQFF; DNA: TGTGCCAGCAGCAACCGTTACAATGAGCAGTTCTTC
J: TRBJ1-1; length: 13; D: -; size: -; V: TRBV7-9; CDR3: CASSLLQDTGAFF; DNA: TGTGCCAGCAGCTTACTCCAAGACACGGGAGCTTTCTTT
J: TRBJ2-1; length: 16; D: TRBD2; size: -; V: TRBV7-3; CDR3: CASSLALVSGRNEQFF; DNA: TGTGCCAGCAGCTTAGCGTTGGTTAGCGGGCGCAATGAGCAGTTCTTC
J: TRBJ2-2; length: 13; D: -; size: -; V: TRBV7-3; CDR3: CASSLTGTGELFF; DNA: TGTGCCAGCAGCTTAACGGGCACCGGGGAGCTGTTTTTT
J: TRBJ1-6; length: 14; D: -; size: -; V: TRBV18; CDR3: CASSPYRDNSPLHF; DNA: TGTGCCAGCTCACCTTACAGGGATAATTCACCCCTCCACTTT
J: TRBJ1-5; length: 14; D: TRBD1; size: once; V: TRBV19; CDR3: CASDRGLVHQPQHF; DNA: TGTGCCAGTGACAGGGGGCTCGTCCATCAGCCCCAGCATTTT
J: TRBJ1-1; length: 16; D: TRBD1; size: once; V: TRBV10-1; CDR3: CASRGQGAKKNTEAFF; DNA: TGCGCCAGCAGGGGACAGGGGGCCAAAAAGAACACTGAAGCTTTCTTT
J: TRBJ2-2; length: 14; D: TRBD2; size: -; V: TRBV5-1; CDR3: CASRRGLDTGELFF; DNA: TGCGCCAGCCGCCGGGGACTAGACACCGGGGAGCTGTTTTTT
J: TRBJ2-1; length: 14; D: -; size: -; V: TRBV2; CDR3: CASSDTPNWGEQFF; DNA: TGTGCCAGCAGTGATACCCCAAACTGGGGTGAGCAGTTCTTC
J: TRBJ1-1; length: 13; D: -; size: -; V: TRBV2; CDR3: CASSGDRRSEAFF; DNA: TGTGCCAGCAGTGGCGACAGAAGGTCTGAAGCTTTCTTT
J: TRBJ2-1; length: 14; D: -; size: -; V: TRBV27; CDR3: CASSSYDATLEQFF; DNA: TGTGCCAGCAGTTCATACGACGCGACCCTTGAGCAGTTCTTC
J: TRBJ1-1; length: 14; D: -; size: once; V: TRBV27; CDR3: CASSLSFGNTEAFF; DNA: TGTGCCAGCAGTTTATCCTTCGGGAACACTGAAGCTTTCTTT